These 5 T cell receptor beta chains originate from one sample sequenced in a study of shared clonotypes between healthy human individuals (dated by TCRdb to the early 2020s). Libraries were made using the immunoSEQ multiplex PCR assay. This is the immuneACCESS table as TCRdb keeps it, with only in-frame sequences that have V and J called. A part of the clones is gone; compared with another copy, unresolved V genes explain less than half, and the rest is unexplained. The sample has 1.5 million to 1.9 million clones on record, 98% of them singletons. The ten largest clones capture about 0.45% of the sample. The specimen was naive CD4+ T cells sorted from blood. The cell subset or site label, read with the paper, signifies: CD45RA+ positively selected. These receptors were collected from a man in his thirties or forties in good health.

The gene calls are TRBV9 and TRBJ1-1, with a weak D call TRBD1 (6 bases). This CDR3 is 15 amino acids long. Germline lookup yields CDR1 SGDLS and CDR2 YYNGEE. Trimming shortened V by 1 base and J by 5 bases, and 15 bases separated the two germline ends. This chain's CDR3 is CASSVQQGLGTEAFF. As DNA, the CDR3 is TGTGCCAGCAGCGTACAACAGGGACTGGGTACTGAAGCTTTCTTT.

The chain recombines TRBV30 with TRBJ1-2, with D perhaps TRBD1 (5 bases). From germline, CDR1 is GTSNPN and CDR2 SVGIG (reference sequence). The CDR3 covers 15 residues. Trimming shortened V by 0 bases and J by 6 bases, and 17 bases separated the two germline ends. The CDR3 sequence is CAWSVRREGAHGYTF. CDR3 bases: TGTGCCTGGAGTGTACGAAGGGAAGGGGCGCATGGCTACACCTTC.

The rearrangement links TRBV10-2 to TRBJ2-7; TRBD2 matches 12 bases. V lost 9 bases, J lost 7 bases, and 10 bases stayed unmatched. The CDR3 extends over 14 amino acids. CDR1 and CDR2 from the germline V gene are WSHSY and SAAADI. The CDR3: CASVMTSGRLEQYF. The CDR3 coding sequence is TGCGCCAGTGTGATGACTAGCGGGAGATTAGAGCAGTACTTC.

In DNA form, the CDR3 reads TGCAGCGCTCCCGGGGGCAGGGGATCAGTTCTATCCTACAATGAGCAGTTCTTC. It encodes CSAPGGRGSVLSYNEQFF. The chain recombines TRBV29-1 with TRBJ2-1; D tentatively fits TRBD1 or TRBD2 (6 bases each). The V gene lost 7 bases and the J gene lost 1 base, with 26 bases spanning the gap. The length of the CDR3 is 18 residues. Per germline, CDR1 SQVTM and CDR2 ANQGSEA.

The chain joins TRBV11-2 to TRBJ2-7; 11 nucleotides line up with TRBD2. J was trimmed by 4 bases and V by 3 bases; bases with no gene match: 2. The CDR3 sequence is 14 residues long. Germline-derived CDR1 and CDR2 are SGHAT and FQNNGV. CDR3 sequence: CASSFTSGGYEQYF. The CDR3 DNA reads as TGTGCCAGCAGCTTTACTAGCGGGGGTTACGAGCAGTACTTC.